The present T cell receptor beta chain was sequenced within a study of tumor-infiltrating lymphocytes in primary liver carcinoma. Study context: In every tissue type, samples returned a similar yield of roughly 3.5 to 8 million productive TCRbeta reads. Study-wide results and limits: Compared with tumor region pairs, tumor-adjacent and tumor-blood pairs overlapped less.

Both RNA and DNA were isolated together from about 20-30 mg of bulk tissue that had not been sorted. Surgical resection was used to treat these primary liver carcinoma patients. Total RNA amounting to roughly 0.5 ug was the source from which TCR beta cDNA was made with a constant-region primer. Three rounds of nested multiplex PCR with slightly modified ARM-PCR produced TCR beta libraries. Forward primers for TRBV1-TRBV30 and a C-beta reverse primer served the first two PCR rounds, at roughly 10 cycles each. MiXCR, run by TCRdb on the multiplex PCR reads, gives a single entry per CDR3 protein. The sample lists tens of thousands of distinct CDR3 sequences; 60% to 80% were seen once. This CDR3 is 14 amino acids long. Germline-derived CDR1 and CDR2 are MNHEY and SVGAGI. Note on this clonotype: The target antigen is unknown.

Sequencing used tumor-adjacent normal liver tissue. The TCR comes from a woman aged 25-40 years with primary liver carcinoma and hepatitis B virus infection. The V and J genes are TRBV6-5 and TRBJ2-3; no definite D call. Here the CDR3 reads CARTTERTSDTQYF. The CDR3 DNA is TGTGCAAGAACCACGGAAAGGACCTCAGATACGCAGTATTTT.